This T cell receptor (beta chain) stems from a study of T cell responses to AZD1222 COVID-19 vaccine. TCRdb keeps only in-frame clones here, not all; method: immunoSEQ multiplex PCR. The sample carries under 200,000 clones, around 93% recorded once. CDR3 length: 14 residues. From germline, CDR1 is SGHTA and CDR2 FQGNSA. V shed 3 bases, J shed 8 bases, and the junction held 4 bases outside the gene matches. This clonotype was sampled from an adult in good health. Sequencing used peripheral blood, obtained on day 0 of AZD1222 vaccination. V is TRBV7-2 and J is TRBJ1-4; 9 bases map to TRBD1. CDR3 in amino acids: CASSLGQGEEKLFF. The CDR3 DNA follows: TGTGCCAGCAGCTTGGGACAGGGCGAGGAAAAACTGTTTTTT.